This T cell receptor (beta chain) was recorded in a study of cytomegalovirus exposure and HLA in healthy donors (dated by TCRdb to about 2017). For the study in its entirety: In an earlier analysis of 587 of the donors, 250 to 300 Gb of sequence data and 90 million to 120 million unique TCR beta sequences from roughly 180 million T cells were reported. In an earlier analysis of roughly 600 of the donors, high-throughput TCR beta sequencing was used to judge whether each TCR beta V gene segment behaved as functional or pseudogenic. Typing coverage varied by locus: roughly 620-640 donors for A, B, C, DRB1 and DQB1; approximately 520 for DQA1; about 570 for DPA1; roughly 450 for DPB1. Several DR-DQ haplotypes were treated as single units for association and clustering because of strong linkage in the cohort. Rather than drawing on any new phenotypic data, the later analysis identified candidate immune exposures from TCR beta sequences and the way those sequences occurred across donors. Of the 300 to 450 genotyped donors, around 81% fell in the genetic ancestry cluster associated with self-reported Caucasian donors. A later genetic analysis took genome-wide SNP genotypes for about three fifths of the 666 donors and used that subset as a discovery cohort. Donor age, sex, ethnicity and CMV serostatus were compiled alongside the repertoire data. Among about 370 genotyped donors of the cohort, an average of approximately 240,000 unique TCR beta nucleotide sequences was sequenced per donor, of which about 18% were non-productive. The study profiled the T cell repertoires of about 720 subjects by immunosequencing and related them to cytomegalovirus serostatus. To predict cytomegalovirus infection status, the study brought together high-throughput TCR immunosequencing, statistical association of individual TCRs with disease status, and machine learning. To study patterns of TCR occurrence, a later analysis re-analyzed previously published TCR beta repertoires from 666 donors and added high-resolution HLA genotyping. In addition to the first cohort of 650 to 800 subjects, a separate validation cohort of approximately 110 different subjects was used. All discovery cohort repertoires had been generated using a single sequencing platform. An early release that covered some 640 HLA-typed donors contained about 300 gigabases of sequencing data and tens of millions of unique TCR sequences. The study aimed to test whether cataloging public T cell receptors could reveal signatures of past pathogen exposure. HLA typing included class I and class II loci at four-digit resolution.

The cohort comprised 710 or so healthy bone marrow donors. At the time of sampling, every cohort member was nominally healthy, though immune exposures that went unrecorded were likely present. The donor tested CMV seropositive, placing the donor among the 310 or so seropositive members of the cohort. Each donor provided a peripheral blood sample, and peripheral blood mononuclear cells were used for TCR beta sequencing. The Qiagen DNeasy Blood Extraction Kit was used to extract genomic DNA from the blood cell samples. What the research found in general, with its limitations: Because counts were too low, approximately 18 rarely observed V segments, including chromosome 9 orphons, were excluded from the earlier analysis of 587 of the donors. Because HLA typing was missing for some donors at each locus, association tests included only the typed subset. The only immune exposure information available for the cohort was CMV serostatus. A group of highly shared sequence variants was considered likely to be a technical artifact of the sequencing pipeline. The classifier was reported to diagnose cytomegalovirus status with high specificity and sensitivity in both the original and validation cohorts. In vitro tests confirmed that a few of the cytomegalovirus-associated TCR beta chains recognize cytomegalovirus antigens. A further reported finding was that TCR beta sequences accurately predicted the HLA-A and HLA-B alleles for most subjects in the first cohort. Compared with equally common non-associated chains, HLA-associated TCR beta chains in a later analysis were more clonally expanded and had lower generation probabilities. In an earlier analysis of approximately 590 of the donors, most TCR beta V segments appeared in productive rearrangements about 87% or about 30% of the time, broadly matching IMGT annotations. A later analysis found that TCR association rates varied across HLA loci, with DRB1 alleles showing the most associated TCRs and HLA-C alleles the fewest. The study gave a list of more than 150 TCR beta chains associated with cytomegalovirus. Most CMV-associated TCR beta chains appeared to be HLA-restricted in a later analysis, and the HLA associations seemed to be driven largely by CMV exposure. This cohort had only TCR beta chains sequenced, and the lack of alpha or paired-chain data limited which features could be detected. In a later analysis, some 17,000 TCR beta sequences were associated with specific HLA alleles at a false discovery rate of 0.05. The authors suggested that the approach could potentially be extended to other disease states and immunological phenotypes. Strong co-occurrence of HLA alleles, especially DR and DQ, made assigning TCR associations to individual alleles difficult. Linkage disequilibrium might explain the correlated functional status among segregating V segments, but an unknown experimental factor could not be ruled out. In a later analysis, several top co-occurrence clusters were reported to appear linked to parvovirus B19, influenza, CMV and Epstein-Barr virus. Most TCR sequences were seen in very few donors, while some public TCRs were found in many individuals. Sequencing depth was assumed to be roughly uniform across donors in the presence/absence analyses, though that assumption may not hold. In a later genetic analysis, a missense DCLRE1C variant was associated with V-gene and J-gene trimming of TCR beta chains, and the association was replicated in an independent cohort. According to a later genetic analysis, donors in an Asian-associated ancestry cluster had fewer N-insertions in productive TCRs than the approximately 650-donor mean. Because the 87-base-pair reads could not distinguish some IMGT-functional V segments, including TRBV6-2 and TRBV6-3, those segments were excluded.

The library was generated by the immunoSEQ multiplex PCR assay. For the multiplex PCR, a mixture combining 60 forward primers for TCR Vbeta segments and 13 reverse primers for TCR Jbeta segments was used. A multiplex PCR assay on genomic DNA amplified the CDR3 region of rearranged TCR beta genes. On the Illumina HiSeq System, the amplified TCR beta libraries were sequenced as 87-base-pair reads. As for how the authors treated the data: A later analysis counted some 80 million unique TCR beta chains across the 650 to 700 repertoires, and around 12 million of these chains were shared by at least two donors. Raw reads were error-corrected and collapsed into unique sequences with a nearest-neighbor algorithm that merged closely related sequences to remove PCR and sequencing errors. CDR3 sequences were aligned to IMGT reference sequences to assign V, D and J gene segments. Each retained sequence needed at least a six-nucleotide match to both a V gene segment and a J gene segment. A rearrangement was called productive if the CDR3 had no stop codons and remained in frame with V and J, and every other rearrangement was called non-productive. Following IMGT convention, CDR3 was defined as the stretch from the second conserved V-encoded cysteine up to the conserved J-encoded phenylalanine. The earlier analysis of some 550 of the donors excluded any sequence lacking an unambiguous match to a single V gene segment. In an earlier analysis of several hundred of the donors, a V segment was called functional when productive rearrangements were above 56.7%, and segregating when the standard deviation between donors exceeded 5%. To diagnose cytomegalovirus status from the catalog of TCR beta chain sequences, a statistical classification framework was built. V and J gene assignment, in a later analysis, came from comparing TCR nucleotide sequences with IMGT/GENE-DB human TR gene sequences. Using the TCRdist pipeline, a later analysis assigned CDR3 sequences along with most-parsimonious VDJ recombination scenarios. In a later analysis, each TCR beta chain was defined by its CDR3 amino acid sequence together with its V-gene family, and reads lacking a unique V-gene family were excluded. In a later analysis, some 600 highly shared, low-generation-probability nucleotide sequences were removed to address suspected cross-contamination and a sequencing artifact. A later analysis calculated a clonal expansion index for each public chain from normalized within-repertoire ranks of inferred template counts. A later analysis computed generation probabilities with a VDJ recombination model fitted to out-of-frame rearrangements, and checked the results against IGoR. In a later analysis, TCR-TCR, TCR-HLA and TCR-CMV co-occurrence was scored with hypergeometric tests, and a repertoire-size bias correction was applied to TCR pairs. A later analysis estimated false discovery rates by permuting HLA or CMV assignments 20 times. In a later analysis, co-occurring TCRs were grouped using DBSCAN, with TCRdist sequence similarity added in when clustering inside HLA-allele-positive subsets. Co-occurrence clustering excluded repertoires with fewer than 30,000 or more than 120,000 public chains, plus five with anomalous nucleotide sharing. In its TCRdb copy, this immuneACCESS table keeps in-frame sequences only and misses some clones. Where compared with another copy, unresolved V genes explain less than half of these, and the others have no known cause. V, J and clone size are those of that table, while D and trimming were read from the DNA. The sample table records some 120,000 clones; roughly 68% of these occur just once. Approximately 5.4% of the sample comes from the top ten.

Including the terminal cysteine and phenylalanine, the CDR3 comprises 12 residues. Solely the CDR3 DNA is kept, with 36 bases framed from the first base. Ends trimmed: V by 5 bases, J by 9 bases; bases unmatched to a gene: 5. CDR1 and CDR2 (SGHVS, FNYEAQ) derive from the germline V gene. This clone was seen only a few times. Its antigen target is currently unknown. Within one base of it there is no much larger clone, and no base qualities were kept. Here the chain combines TRBV7-6 and TRBJ1-1, with TRBD1 matching 8 junction bases. The source material was PBMCs. This TCR came from a woman aged 45-59 years in good health and CMV-seropositive. This receptor has the CDR3 CASSAGQAKAFF. The nucleotide sequence reads as follows: TGTGCCAGCAGCGCGGGACAGGCCAAAGCTTTCTTT.